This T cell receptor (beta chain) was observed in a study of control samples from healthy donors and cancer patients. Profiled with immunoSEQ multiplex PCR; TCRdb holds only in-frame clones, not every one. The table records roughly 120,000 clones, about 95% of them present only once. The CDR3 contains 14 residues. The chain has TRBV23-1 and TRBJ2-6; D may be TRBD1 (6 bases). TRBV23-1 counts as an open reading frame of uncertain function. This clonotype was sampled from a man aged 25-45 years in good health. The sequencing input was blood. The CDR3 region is CVRQEEAGANVLTF. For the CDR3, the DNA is TGCGTTCGACAGGAGGAGGCTGGGGCCAACGTCCTGACTTTC.